The 26 T cell receptor beta chains reported below all come from one sample, sequenced in a study of shared clonotypes between healthy human individuals. Assay used: immunoSEQ multiplex PCR; TCRdb lists only in-frame clones, some missing. The table shows 850,000 to 1,100,000 clones, with about 80% occurring only once. Sequenced: memory CD4+ T cells from PBMCs. Noted subset: CD45RA-negative fraction. The receptors here all came from a man younger than 35 in good health. Some clones in this sample may be carry-over from other donors' samples.

The chain couples TRBV15 to TRBJ2-1, with TRBD2 matching over 11 bases. The CDR3 is made up of 19 amino acids. The germline CDR1 and CDR2 sequences are LNHNV and YYDKDF (reference sequence). Losses at the gene ends were 1 base for V and 7 bases for J; bases not matched to a gene: 15. The CDR3 loop is CATSRVRLAGSGVWNEQFF. The CDR3 region has the DNA TGTGCCACCAGCAGAGTCCGACTAGCGGGATCGGGGGTGTGGAATGAGCAGTTCTTC.

The V and J genes are TRBV30 and TRBJ2-7, with D perhaps matching TRBD2 (6 bases). Trimming removed 2 bases at V and 2 bases at J, with 16 bases between. This CDR3 contains 15 residues. The germline gives CDR1 GTSNPN, CDR2 SVGIG (reference sequence). Written as DNA, the CDR3 is TGTGCCTGGAGTCTGGGGGGTTACGGTACCTACGAGCAGTACTTC. Amino acids: CAWSLGGYGTYEQYF. Looking up the rest from reference TRBV30 and TRBJ2-7 gives the full variable domain: SQTIHQWPATLVQPVGSPLSLECTVEGTSNPNLYWYRQAAGRGLQLLFYSVGIGQISSEVPQNLSASRPQDRQFILSSKKLLLSDSGFYLCAWSLGGYGTYEQYFGPGTRLTVT.

The chain links TRBV6-5 to TRBJ1-5, with D perhaps matching TRBD1 (6 bases). Trimming removed 8 bases at V and 4 bases at J, with 12 bases between. CDR1 and CDR2 (germline): MNHEY, SVGAGI. The CDR3 has 13 amino acids. CDR3 coding DNA: TGTGCCAGCGGACAGTCTCCTAATCAGCCCCAGCATTTT. This sequence encodes CASGQSPNQPQHF.

The chain joins TRBV5-1 to TRBJ2-7, with D possibly being TRBD1 (6 bases). Germline V gives CDR1 SGHRS, CDR2 YFSETQ. There are 14 residues in the CDR3. The V gene lost 0 bases and the J gene lost 4 bases, with 11 bases spanning the gap. CDR3: CASSLVGQRYEQYF. The CDR3 DNA reads as TGCGCCAGCAGCTTGGTGGGACAAAGATACGAGCAGTACTTC.

The chain links TRBV2 to TRBJ2-1; D not resolved. Germline-derived CDR1 and CDR2 are SNHLY and FYNNEI. The CDR3 sequence is 11 residues long. V was cut by 7 bases and J by 12 bases, with 13 bases left in between. The CDR3 loop reads CASNGAGRQFF. DNA for the CDR3: TGTGCCAGCAATGGAGCCGGAAGGCAGTTCTTC.

The V gene is TRBV25-1, the J gene TRBJ2-5, with 10 bases that match TRBD2. Germline V CDR1 and CDR2: MGHDK, SYGVNS. The CDR3 runs 15 residues. The V gene end was trimmed by 4 bases and the J gene end by 4 bases; junction bases not matched to a gene: 6. Written as DNA, the CDR3 is TGTGCCAGCAGTGGGGCTAGCGGGAGTGGAGAGACCCAGTACTTC. Amino acids: CASSGASGSGETQYF. Combining the CDR3 with reference TRBV25-1 and TRBJ2-5 gives the whole variable domain EADIYQTPRYLVIGTGKKITLECSQTMGHDKMYWYQQDPGMELHLIHYSYGVNSTEKGDLSSESTVSRIRTEHFPLTLESARPSHTSQYLCASSGASGSGETQYFGPGTRLLVL.

The V call is TRBV7-2, the J call TRBJ2-1; D is unclear. Germline V gene lookup returns CDR1 SGHTA and CDR2 FQGNSA. This CDR3 comprises 13 residues. V lost 5 bases, J lost 9 bases, and 14 bases lay in between. The CDR3 sequence is CASSPGAAAEQFF. For the CDR3, the DNA is TGTGCCAGCAGCCCCGGTGCCGCGGCTGAGCAGTTCTTC.

This chain uses TRBV19 with TRBJ2-7; 8 bases match TRBD2. The J segment lost 3 bases and the V segment lost 6 bases, leaving 4 bases of the junction unmatched. This CDR3 is built from 13 residues. Looked up from germline, CDR1 is LNHDA and CDR2 is SQIVND (reference sequence). In nucleotides, the CDR3 is TGTGCCAGTAGCCGTAGCGGGAACTACGAGCAGTACTTC. Translation: CASSRSGNYEQYF.

As regards this clone: This same CDR3 is encoded by further DNA sequences in the sample. The J gene is TRBJ1-5, the V gene TRBV7-3; 10 bases align to TRBD1. The germline V gene has CDR1 SGHTA and CDR2 FQGTGA. The CDR3 spans 15 residues. Trimming cost V 4 bases and J 7 bases; bases outside gene matches: 7. The CDR3 DNA follows: TGTGCCAGCAGCTCCAACGGGGGACAGGGGCAGCCCCAGCATTTT. It yields the protein CASSSNGGQGQPQHF.

The chain combines TRBV10-3 with TRBJ2-5, with a weak D call TRBD1 (5 bases). The DNA end favors TRBJ2-7, so the J call may be wrong. The CDR3 covers 15 residues. Germline V gene sequence: CDR1 ENHRY, CDR2 SYGVKD. The CDR3 nucleotides are TGTGCCATCAGTGAGTCCAGGGCAGTCTCCTACGAGCAGTACTTC. It encodes CAISESRAVSYEQYF.

This chain links TRBV6-1 with TRBJ1-5, with a tentative D call TRBD1 (5 bases). V dropped 5 bases and J dropped 7 bases, with 15 bases sitting between them. This CDR3 has 14 amino acids. Germline V gives CDR1 MNHNS, CDR2 SASEGT. CDR3 loop: CASSPIPGTQPQHF. CDR3 DNA sequence: TGTGCCAGCAGTCCAATACCAGGGACCCAGCCCCAGCATTTT.

This clone came up many times. At the DNA level, this CDR3 is encoded by other sequences in the same sample as well. The chain has TRBV2 and TRBJ1-5, with D possibly matching TRBD1 (6 bases). Germline V gene sequence: CDR1 SNHLY, CDR2 FYNNEI. V was cut by 6 bases and J by 5 bases, with 11 bases left in between. CDR3 length: 13 residues. CDR3 nucleotide sequence: TGTGCCAGCAGCGCGGACAGAGATCAGCCCCAGCATTTT. Translating gives CASSADRDQPQHF.

The chain combines TRBV25-1 with TRBJ2-1; TRBD1 matches 8 bases. CDR3 length: 18 amino acids. V trimming: 4 bases; J trimming: 0 bases; junction bases outside the gene matches: 11. Germline CDR1 is MGHDK and CDR2 is SYGVNS. CDR3 region: CASSGAGGLIVSYNEQFF. CDR3 DNA: TGTGCCAGCAGTGGGGCAGGGGGCTTGATAGTCTCCTACAATGAGCAGTTCTTC.

The V gene is TRBV5-1, the J gene TRBJ2-7, with 7 bases aligning to TRBD2. Germline V CDR1 and CDR2: SGHRS, YFSETQ. The CDR3 runs 15 residues. V trimming: 2 bases; J trimming: 2 bases; junction bases outside the gene matches: 7. CDR3 in amino acids: CASSLQVGGTYEQYF. The CDR3 DNA reads as TGCGCCAGCAGCTTACAGGTGGGGGGGACCTACGAGCAGTACTTC. Full variable domain (outside the CDR3, taken from reference TRBV5-1 and TRBJ2-7): KAGVTQTPRYLIKTRGQQVTLSCSPISGHRSVSWYQQTPGQGLQFLFEYFSETQRNKGNFPGRFSGRQFSNSRSEMNVSTLELGDSALYLCASSLQVGGTYEQYFGPGTRLTVT.

V is TRBV19 and J is TRBJ2-5, with 7 nucleotides matching TRBD2. Germline lookup yields CDR1 LNHDA and CDR2 SQIVND (reference sequence). The V and J ends lost 4 bases and 3 bases, in that order; junction bases with no gene match: 11. The CDR3 is made up of 16 amino acids. CDR3 sequence (DNA): TGTGCCAGTAGTAGCCGACTATTTGGGAGGGAAGAGACCCAGTACTTC. This codes for CASSSRLFGREETQYF.

The chain carries TRBV28 and TRBJ2-2; 8 bases map to TRBD1. Germline values: CDR1 MDHEN, CDR2 SYDVKM. Losses at the gene ends were 5 bases for V and 4 bases for J; bases not matched to a gene: 6. The CDR3 spans 15 residues. Written as DNA, the CDR3 is TGTGCCAGCAGTCGGACAGGGCCGGGCACCGGGGAGCTGTTTTTT. Its protein product is CASSRTGPGTGELFF. The whole variable domain, remainder taken from reference TRBV28 and TRBJ2-2, is DVKVTQSSRYLVKRTGEKVFLECVQDMDHENMFWYRQDPGLGLRLIYFSYDVKMKEKGDIPEGYSVSREKKERFSLILESASTNQTSMYLCASSRTGPGTGELFFGEGSRLTVL.

The V gene is TRBV7-9, the J gene TRBJ2-3; 10 positions match TRBD1. CDR3 length: 14 residues. J gave up 6 bases and V 5 bases, and 5 bases lay outside the gene matches. Germline V gene data show CDR1 as SEHNR and CDR2 as FQNEAQ (reference sequence). This CDR3 is CASSPGQGVDTQYF. The CDR3 DNA sequence: TGTGCCAGCAGCCCCGGACAGGGGGTGGATACGCAGTATTTT.

The rearrangement joins TRBV21-1 to TRBJ1-2. TRBV21-1 is reported as a pseudogene. There are 14 residues in the CDR3. The CDR3 coding sequence is TGTGCCAGCAGCAAAGCGAGGGTCAACTATGGCTACACCTTC. Amino acid sequence: CASSKARVNYGYTF.

Turning to this clone: The same CDR3 can be traced to other DNA sequences in this sample. V usage is TRBV7-9 and J usage is TRBJ2-2; 11 nucleotides line up with TRBD2. V lost 0 bases to trimming and J lost 6 bases; unmatched junction nucleotides: 3. The CDR3 totals 16 residues. In germline, CDR1 is SEHNR, CDR2 FQNEAQ (reference sequence). The CDR3 DNA is TGTGCCAGCAGCTTAGCAACTAGCGGGAGCCCCGGGGAGCTGTTTTTT. It translates to CASSLATSGSPGELFF.

The V and J genes are TRBV9 and TRBJ2-1; the D call may be TRBD1 or TRBD2 (6 bases each). CDR1 and CDR2 from the germline V gene are SGDLS and YYNGEE. The CDR3 contains 14 residues. The V and J ends lost 0 bases and 7 bases respectively, with 11 bases between them. The CDR3 protein is CASSVGGAENEQFF. The CDR3 region has the DNA TGTGCCAGCAGCGTAGGGGGGGCGGAAAATGAGCAGTTCTTC.

The chain recombines TRBV4-1 with TRBJ2-7; TRBD1 matches 7 bases. Germline-derived CDR1 and CDR2 are MGHRA and YSYEKL. This CDR3 comprises 12 residues. V trimming: 8 bases; J trimming: 3 bases; junction bases outside the gene matches: 4. CDR3 DNA: TGCGCCAGCCAGGGACAGAACTACGAGCAGTACTTC. Its translation: CASQGQNYEQYF.

The gene calls are TRBV11-2 and TRBJ2-3; a weak D match, TRBD1 (6 bases). The length of the CDR3 is 15 residues. Between the trimmed V and J ends, which lost 0 bases and 2 bases, there was a span of 9 bases. Germline CDR1 SGHAT, CDR2 FQNNGV. The CDR3 region is CASSLDRTVTDTQYF. The DNA for the CDR3 is TGTGCCAGCAGCTTAGATAGGACAGTCACAGATACGCAGTATTTT.

The rearrangement uses TRBV20-1 and TRBJ2-7; no reliable D call. Germline-derived CDR1 and CDR2 are DFQATT and SNEGSKA (reference sequence). V lost 2 bases and J 6 bases, leaving 5 bases between the germline ends. The CDR3 runs 10 residues. The CDR3 sequence is CSARIIEQYF. The CDR3 bases are TGCAGTGCTAGAATCATCGAGCAGTACTTC.

The chain employs TRBV5-1 and TRBJ2-2, with 8 bases identical to TRBD2. The CDR3 runs 20 residues. Trimming at V came to 2 bases and at J to 0 bases, leaving 15 bases not matched to a gene. Per the germline V gene, CDR1 is SGHRS and CDR2 is YFSETQ. The CDR3 nucleotides read TGCGCCAGCAGCTTCTACCGCCTGGGAAGACTAGCGCCGAACACCGGGGAGCTGTTTTTT. Its protein product is CASSFYRLGRLAPNTGELFF.

This clone showed up just once. V and J are TRBV7-2 and TRBJ1-3, with TRBD1 identical over 9 bases. The germline CDR1 and CDR2 sequences are SGHTA and FQGNSA. The CDR3 has 14 residues. Trimming removed 5 bases from V and 4 bases from J; junction bases left unmatched: 3. The CDR3 DNA sequence: TGTGCCAGCAGCCCAGGACAGGGGGGAAACACCATATATTTT. Translated: CASSPGQGGNTIYF. Combining the CDR3 with reference TRBV7-2 and TRBJ1-3 gives the whole variable domain GAGVSQSPSNKVTEKGKDVELRCDPISGHTALYWYRQSLGQGLEFLIYFQGNSAPDKSGLPSDRFSAERTGGSVSTLTIQRTQQEDSAVYLCASSPGQGGNTIYFGEGSWLTVV.

The V call is TRBV14, the J call TRBJ1-2; D not resolved. This CDR3 is 13 amino acids long. V shed 4 bases and J shed 6 bases, with 12 bases lying between them. CDR1 and CDR2 from the germline V gene are SGHDN and FVKESK. CDR3 residues: CASSRHSRNGYTF. CDR3 nucleotides: TGTGCCAGCAGCCGCCACTCTAGAAATGGCTACACCTTC.